The sequence of this T cell receptor beta chain was determined in a study of blood T cell repertoires in COVID-19 (dated by TCRdb to 2018 to 2021). The study in broad terms: Collaborator samples came from the United States, Italy and Spain and covered acute and convalescent phases of COVID-19. The prospective study material was composed of cDNA or gDNA derived from T cells, B-cell-depleted T cells, or PBMCs. The dataset comprised deeply sampled blood TCRbeta repertoires from subjects exposed to, actively infected with, or recovered from COVID-19. The repertoires were made available in a free public database intended to serve as a resource for research on the immune response to SARS-CoV-2. The samples were drawn from the first 160 participants of the ongoing ImmuneRACE study and from over a thousand subjects provided by 6 global collaborators. Sample metadata almost always included a de-identified subject ID, COVID-19 status, age in years and sex. HLA class I and class II types, where available, came from metadata supplied by the sample provider rather than from assay-based typing.

Per the germline V gene, SNHLY is the CDR1 and FYNNEI is the CDR2. Deletion took 6 bases off V and 4 bases off J, with a span of 15 bases between the germline ends. Inclusive of the bounding cysteine and phenylalanine, the CDR3 is 14 residues long. The kept DNA is CDR3 alone, 42 bases in frame from the first base. To note about this clone: The target of this receptor is not known. The record has no base qualities; no much larger clone is one base away.

Summary of the overall study and its limitations: Clinical and demographic metadata were provided uncurated, with the amount varying by source and participant.

The immunoSEQ Assay, a bias-controlled multiplex PCR, was used to amplify TCRbeta CDR3 regions from genomic DNA. Regarding the original processing steps: The number of nucleated cells in each sample was estimated by amplification of reference gene primers within the assay. Sequence reads were collapsed and filtered to measure the absolute abundance of every unique TCRbeta CDR3 rearrangement. Productive Simpson clonality was computed per sample as the square root of Simpson's diversity index over productive rearrangements. TCRdb retrieved this table from immuneACCESS and kept in-frame rearrangements only. Not all clones are present; in checked studies, unresolved V genes account for under half, and no reason is known for the remainder. V, J and clone size were drawn from that table, and D and trimming were deduced from the DNA. The sample records roughly 65,000 clones, around 86% of which are singletons. The ten biggest clones cover around 13% of the sample.

Whole blood was collected in K2EDTA tubes by collaborating institutions according to the institutions' own protocols. For TCRbeta analysis, collaborator samples were shipped as frozen whole blood, as isolated PBMCs, or as DNA extracted from either sample type. The chain is assembled from TRBV2 and TRBJ1-1; the D gene is possibly TRBD1, with 6 bases matching. The receptor comes from a woman aged 55-70 years with acute or convalescent COVID-19. Input material: peripheral blood. For the CDR3, the sequence is CASRGGGEVTEAFF. Here is the DNA: TGTGCCAGCAGGGGCGGGGGCGAAGTCACTGAAGCTTTCTTT.